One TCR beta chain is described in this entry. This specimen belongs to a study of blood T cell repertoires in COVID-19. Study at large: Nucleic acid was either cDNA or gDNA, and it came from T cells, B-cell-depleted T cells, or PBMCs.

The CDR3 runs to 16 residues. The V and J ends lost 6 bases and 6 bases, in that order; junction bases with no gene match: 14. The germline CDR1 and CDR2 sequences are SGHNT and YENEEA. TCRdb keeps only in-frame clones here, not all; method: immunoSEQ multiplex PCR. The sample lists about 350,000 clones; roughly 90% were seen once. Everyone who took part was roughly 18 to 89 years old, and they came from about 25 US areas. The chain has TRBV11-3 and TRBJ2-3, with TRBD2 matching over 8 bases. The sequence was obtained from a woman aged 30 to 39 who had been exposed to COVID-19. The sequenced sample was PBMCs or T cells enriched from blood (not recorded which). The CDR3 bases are TGTGCCAGCAGTTCGCCAGCGGGAGCATTTTGGGATACGCAGTATTTT. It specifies CASSSPAGAFWDTQYF.